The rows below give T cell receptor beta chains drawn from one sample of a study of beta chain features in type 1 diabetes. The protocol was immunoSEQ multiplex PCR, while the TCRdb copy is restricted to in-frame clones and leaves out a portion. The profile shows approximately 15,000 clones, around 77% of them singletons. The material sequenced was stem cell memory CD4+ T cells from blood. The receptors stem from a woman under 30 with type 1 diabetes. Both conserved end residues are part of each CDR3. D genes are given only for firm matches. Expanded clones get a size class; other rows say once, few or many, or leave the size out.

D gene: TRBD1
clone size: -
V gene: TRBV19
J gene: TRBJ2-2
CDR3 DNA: TGTGCCAGTAAAAGGGGGCTCGACACCGGGGAGCTGTTTTTT
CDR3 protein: CASKRGLDTGELFF

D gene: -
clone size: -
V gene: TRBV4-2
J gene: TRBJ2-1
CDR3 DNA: TGTGCCAGCAGCCAAGAAGGGAGACTAAACAATGAGCAGTTCTTC
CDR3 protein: CASSQEGRLNNEQFF

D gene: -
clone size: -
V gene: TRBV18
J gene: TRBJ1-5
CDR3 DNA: TGTGCCAGCTCACCACCGGGGGCGAACAATCAGCCCCAGCATTTT
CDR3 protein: CASSPPGANNQPQHF

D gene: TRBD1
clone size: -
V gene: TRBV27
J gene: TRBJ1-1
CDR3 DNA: TGTGCCAGCAGTTTACCGCGGACAGGGAACACTGAAGCTTTCTTT
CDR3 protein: CASSLPRTGNTEAFF

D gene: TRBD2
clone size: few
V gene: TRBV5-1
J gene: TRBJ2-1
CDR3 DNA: TGCGCCAGCAGCTTTCCCGGACTAGCGGTCAGCTCCTACAATGAGCAGTTCTTC
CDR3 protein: CASSFPGLAVSSYNEQFF

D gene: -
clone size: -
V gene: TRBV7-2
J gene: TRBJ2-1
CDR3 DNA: TGTGCCAGCAGCCCTCGCGAGGGCCTCCCAGGCAATGAGCAGTTCTTC
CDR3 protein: CASSPREGLPGNEQFF

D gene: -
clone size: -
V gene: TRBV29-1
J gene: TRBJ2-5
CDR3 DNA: TGCAGCGTTGGAGGGGGGACCCAGTACTTC
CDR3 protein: CSVGGGTQYF

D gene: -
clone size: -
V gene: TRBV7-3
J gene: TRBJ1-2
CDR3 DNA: TGTGCCAGCAGCCCAGGGCCTACTGGAAGTGGCTACACCTTC
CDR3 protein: CASSPGPTGSGYTF

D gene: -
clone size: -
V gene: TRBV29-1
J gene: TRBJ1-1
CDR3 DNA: TGCAGCGTTGGATCCCTCAGGGTAGACACTGAAGCTTTCTTT
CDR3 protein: CSVGSLRVDTEAFF

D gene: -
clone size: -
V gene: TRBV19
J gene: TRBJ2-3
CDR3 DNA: TGTGCCAGTAGTGGAGATAGGACGCAGTATTTT
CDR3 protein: CASSGDRTQYF

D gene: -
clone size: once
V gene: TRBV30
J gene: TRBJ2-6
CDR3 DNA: TGTGCCTGGATGGGGACACCACATTGGGGTTCTGGGGCCAACGTCCTGACTTTC
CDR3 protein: CAWMGTPHWGSGANVLTF

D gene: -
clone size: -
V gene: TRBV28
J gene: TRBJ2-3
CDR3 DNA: TGTGCCAGCACAGCCTGGACAGCTAACACAGATACGCAGTATTTT
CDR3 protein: CASTAWTANTDTQYF

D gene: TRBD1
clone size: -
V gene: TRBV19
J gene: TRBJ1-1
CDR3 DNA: TGTGCCAGTTTCAGGACAGGGATGAACACTGAAGCTTTCTTT
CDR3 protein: CASFRTGMNTEAFF

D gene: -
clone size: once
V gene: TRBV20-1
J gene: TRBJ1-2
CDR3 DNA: TGCAGTGCTAGACAAGGCCAGGCTTACACCTTC
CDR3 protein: CSARQGQAYTF

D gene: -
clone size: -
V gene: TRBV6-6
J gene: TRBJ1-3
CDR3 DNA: TGTGCCAGCAGTTACTCGACTGTGGGAAACACCATATATTTT
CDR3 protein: CASSYSTVGNTIYF

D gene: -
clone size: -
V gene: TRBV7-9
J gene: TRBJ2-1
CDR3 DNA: TGTGCCATCCCAAGTACAGGGAACGTGGGTTCCTACAATGAGCAGTTCTTC
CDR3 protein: CAIPSTGNVGSYNEQFF

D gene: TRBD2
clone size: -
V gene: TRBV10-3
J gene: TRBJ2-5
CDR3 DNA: TGTGCCATCAGTCCGGGGGTAGCGGGAGGGGAGACCCAGTACTTC
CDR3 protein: CAISPGVAGGETQYF

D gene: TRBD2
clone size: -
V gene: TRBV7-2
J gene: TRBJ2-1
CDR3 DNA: TGTGCCAGCAGCTCTGGACTAGCGGTCTACAATGAGCAGTTCTTC
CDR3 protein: CASSSGLAVYNEQFF

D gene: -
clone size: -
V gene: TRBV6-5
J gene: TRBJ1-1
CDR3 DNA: TGTGCCAGCAGTTACACAGGGCCGGGGACTGAAGCTTTCTTT
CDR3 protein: CASSYTGPGTEAFF

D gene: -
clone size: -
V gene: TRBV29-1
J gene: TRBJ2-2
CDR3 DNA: TGCAGCGTCCGAGGGGGGAACACCGGGGAGCTGTTTTTT
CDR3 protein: CSVRGGNTGELFF

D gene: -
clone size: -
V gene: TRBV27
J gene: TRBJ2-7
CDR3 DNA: TGTGCCAGCAGTTTAGCAGGACAGAGTACCTACGAGCAGTACTTC
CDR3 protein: CASSLAGQSTYEQYF

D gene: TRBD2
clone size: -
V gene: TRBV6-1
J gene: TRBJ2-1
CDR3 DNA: TGTGCCAGCAGCCCTGGGACTAGCCCCCTCAATGAGCAGTTCTTC
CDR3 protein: CASSPGTSPLNEQFF

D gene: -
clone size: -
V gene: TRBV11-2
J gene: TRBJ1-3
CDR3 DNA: TGTGCCAGCACCCCTGGAGGGAACACCATATATTTT
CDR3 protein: CASTPGGNTIYF

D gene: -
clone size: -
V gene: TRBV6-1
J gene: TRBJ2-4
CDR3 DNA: TGTGCCAGCAGTGTGGAACCGGGAGAGGGAAACATTCAGTACTTC
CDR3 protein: CASSVEPGEGNIQYF

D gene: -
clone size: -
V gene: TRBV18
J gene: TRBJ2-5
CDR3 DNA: TGTGCCAGCTCACCAACGAGTCTAGCCGGGCTGCGCGGGACCCAGTACTTC
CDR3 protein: CASSPTSLAGLRGTQYF

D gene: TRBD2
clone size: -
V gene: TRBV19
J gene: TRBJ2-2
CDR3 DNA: TGTGCCAGTAGTATGCGGGGGTACACCGGGGAGCTGTTTTTT
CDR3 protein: CASSMRGYTGELFF

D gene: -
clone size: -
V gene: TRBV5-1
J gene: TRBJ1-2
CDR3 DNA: TGCGCCAGCAGCGACGGGGACTATGGCTACACCTTC
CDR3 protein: CASSDGDYGYTF

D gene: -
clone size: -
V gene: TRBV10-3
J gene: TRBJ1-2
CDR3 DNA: TGTGCCATCAGCGTTACCACAGGGCCCTATGGCTACACCTTC
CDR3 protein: CAISVTTGPYGYTF

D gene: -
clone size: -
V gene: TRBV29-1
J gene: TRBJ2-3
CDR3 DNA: TGCAGCGTTGCAGGGGCAGATACGCAGTATTTT
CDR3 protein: CSVAGADTQYF

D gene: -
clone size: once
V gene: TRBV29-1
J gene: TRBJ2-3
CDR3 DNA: TGCAGCGGCCGACGTTGGGGGACTACAGATACGCAGTATTTT
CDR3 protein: CSGRRWGTTDTQYF

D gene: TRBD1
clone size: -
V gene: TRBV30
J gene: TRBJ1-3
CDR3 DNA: TGTGCCTGTGGCATAGCCGGGACAGTCAATTTT
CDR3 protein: CACGIAGTVNF

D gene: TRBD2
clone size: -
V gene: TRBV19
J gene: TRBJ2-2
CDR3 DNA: TGTGCCAGTAGTATGCTAGCGGGAGCCCCTGGGGAGCTGTTTTTT
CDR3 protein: CASSMLAGAPGELFF

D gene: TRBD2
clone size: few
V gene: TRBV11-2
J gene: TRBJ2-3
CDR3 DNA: TGTGCCAGCAGCTTAGTCTCTCCGGGAGGGACAGATACGCAGTATTTT
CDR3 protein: CASSLVSPGGTDTQYF

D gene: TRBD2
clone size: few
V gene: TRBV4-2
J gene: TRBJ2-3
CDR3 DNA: TGTGCCAGCAGCCAAGATCGAGCGGGAGAGCGCGCAGATACGCAGTATTTT
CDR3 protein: CASSQDRAGERADTQYF

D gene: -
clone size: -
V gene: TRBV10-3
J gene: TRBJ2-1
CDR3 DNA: TGTGCCATCAGTGAGTCGAGGTGGTGGTTCTTC
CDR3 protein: CAISESRWWFF

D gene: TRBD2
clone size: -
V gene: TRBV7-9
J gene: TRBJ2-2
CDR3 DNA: TGTGCCAGCAGCCCCCGGGGACTAGCGGGCGAGAACACCGGGGAGCTGTTTTTT
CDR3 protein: CASSPRGLAGENTGELFF

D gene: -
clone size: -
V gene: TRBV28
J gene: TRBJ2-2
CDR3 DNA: TGTGCCAGCAGGGGGGCGGACACCGGGGAGCTGTTTTTT
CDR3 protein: CASRGADTGELFF

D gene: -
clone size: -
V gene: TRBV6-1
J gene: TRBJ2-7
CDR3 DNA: TGTGCCAGTAATGGGCTTTCCTACGAGCAGTACTTC
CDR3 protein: CASNGLSYEQYF

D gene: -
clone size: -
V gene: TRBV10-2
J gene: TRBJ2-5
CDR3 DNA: TGCGCCAGCAGACCAGCGGAAGAGACCCAGTACTTC
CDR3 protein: CASRPAEETQYF

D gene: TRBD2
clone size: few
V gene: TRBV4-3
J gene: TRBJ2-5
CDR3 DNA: TGCGCCAGCAGCCAAGATATAAGCGGGAGTGAGACCCAGTACTTC
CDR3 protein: CASSQDISGSETQYF

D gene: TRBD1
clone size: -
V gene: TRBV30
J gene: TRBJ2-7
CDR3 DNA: TGTGCCTGGAGCGCCTCCCCGGGACAGGGGGACTGGGAGCAGTACTTC
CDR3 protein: CAWSASPGQGDWEQYF

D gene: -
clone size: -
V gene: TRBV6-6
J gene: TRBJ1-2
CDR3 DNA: TGTGCCAGCAGTCAGACTCAAGACAGCTATGGCTACACCTTC
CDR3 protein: CASSQTQDSYGYTF

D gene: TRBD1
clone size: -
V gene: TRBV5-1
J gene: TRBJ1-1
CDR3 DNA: TGCGCCAGCAGCTCCCAGACAGGGGGCGTCACTGAAGCTTTCTTT
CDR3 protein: CASSSQTGGVTEAFF

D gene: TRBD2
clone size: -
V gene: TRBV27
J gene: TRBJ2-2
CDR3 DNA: TGTGCCAGCAGCTTAGGGGGACTAGCGGGAGGGCCGGGTACCGGGGAGCTGTTTTTT
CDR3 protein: CASSLGGLAGGPGTGELFF

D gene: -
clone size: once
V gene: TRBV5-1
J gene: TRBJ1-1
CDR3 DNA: TGCGCCAGCAGCTTGGAACAGTCTGAAGCTTTCTTT
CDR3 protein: CASSLEQSEAFF

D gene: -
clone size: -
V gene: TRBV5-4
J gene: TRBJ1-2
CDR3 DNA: TGTGCCAGCAGATTGGACTCCTCTAACTATGGCTACACCTTC
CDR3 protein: CASRLDSSNYGYTF

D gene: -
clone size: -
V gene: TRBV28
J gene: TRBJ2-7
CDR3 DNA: TGTGCCAGCAGAAGCGGGTCAGGAATCTACGAGCAGTACTTC
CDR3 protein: CASRSGSGIYEQYF

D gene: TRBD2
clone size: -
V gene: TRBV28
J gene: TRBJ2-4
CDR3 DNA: TGTGCCAGCAGGGAAGCGGGGGAGGTTGCCAAAAACATTCAGTACTTC
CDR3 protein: CASREAGEVAKNIQYF

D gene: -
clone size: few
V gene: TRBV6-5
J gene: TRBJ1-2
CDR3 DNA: TGTGCCAGCAGCCCGGACTTGCTGATAAAAGGCTACACCTTC
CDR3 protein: CASSPDLLIKGYTF

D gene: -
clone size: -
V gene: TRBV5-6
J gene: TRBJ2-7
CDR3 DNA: TGTGCCAGCAGCTTTAGAGGGCAGACCGTCGGGCAGTACTTC
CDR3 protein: CASSFRGQTVGQYF

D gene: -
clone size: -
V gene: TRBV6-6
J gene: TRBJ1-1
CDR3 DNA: TGTGCCAGCAGTTATAGGGGGAACACTGAAGCTTTCTTT
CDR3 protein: CASSYRGNTEAFF

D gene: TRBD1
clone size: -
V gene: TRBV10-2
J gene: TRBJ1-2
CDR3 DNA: TGCGCCAGCAGTGGGACAGGGATCGGCTACACCTTC
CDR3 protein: CASSGTGIGYTF

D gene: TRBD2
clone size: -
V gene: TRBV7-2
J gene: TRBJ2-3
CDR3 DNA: TGTGCCAGCAGCCTCCTGCGGGCTAGCGGGAGGGCGGGGGCAGATACGCAGTATTTT
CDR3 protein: CASSLLRASGRAGADTQYF

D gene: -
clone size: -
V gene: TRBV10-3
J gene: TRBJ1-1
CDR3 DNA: TGTGCCATCAGTGAGAGGGGGATTCCGAACACTGAAGCTTTCTTT
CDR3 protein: CAISERGIPNTEAFF

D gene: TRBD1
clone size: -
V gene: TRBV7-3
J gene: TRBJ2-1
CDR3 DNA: TGTGCCAGCAGCTCGACAGGGGATTCCTACAATGAGCAGTTCTTC
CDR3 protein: CASSSTGDSYNEQFF

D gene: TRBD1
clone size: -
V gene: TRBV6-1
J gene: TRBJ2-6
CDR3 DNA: TGTGCCAGCATGAGAGACAGGGCTGGGGCCAACGTCCTGACTTTC
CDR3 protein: CASMRDRAGANVLTF

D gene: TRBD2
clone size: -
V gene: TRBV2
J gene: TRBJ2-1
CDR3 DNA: TGTGCCAGCACCACTGGGACTAGCGGGTGGAATGAGCAGTTCTTC
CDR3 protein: CASTTGTSGWNEQFF

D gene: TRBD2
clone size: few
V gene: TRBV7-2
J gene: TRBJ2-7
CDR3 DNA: TGTGCCAGCAGCACTAATAGTGGGAGGGCCACCGAGCAGTACTTC
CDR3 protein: CASSTNSGRATEQYF